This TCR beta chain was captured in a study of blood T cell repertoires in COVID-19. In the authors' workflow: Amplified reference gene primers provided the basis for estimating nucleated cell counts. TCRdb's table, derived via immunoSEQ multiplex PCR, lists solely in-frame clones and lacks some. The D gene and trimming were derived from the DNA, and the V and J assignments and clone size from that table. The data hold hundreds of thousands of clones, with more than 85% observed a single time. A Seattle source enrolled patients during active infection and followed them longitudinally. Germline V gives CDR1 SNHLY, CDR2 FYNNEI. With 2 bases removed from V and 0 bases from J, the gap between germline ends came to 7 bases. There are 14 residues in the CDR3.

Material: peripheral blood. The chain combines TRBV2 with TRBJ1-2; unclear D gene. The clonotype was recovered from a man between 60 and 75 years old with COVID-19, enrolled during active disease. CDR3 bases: TGTGCCAGCAGTGAAAACGGAGCTAACTATGGCTACACCTTC. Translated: CASSENGANYGYTF.